The rows below give T cell receptor beta chains drawn from one sample of a study of CD4 T cells in relation to SARS-CoV-2 and coronaviruses. Which antigens these TCRs recognize remains unknown. Profiling relied on immunoSEQ multiplex PCR, and the TCRdb table lists in-frame clones only, not all of them. The table records more than 20,000 clones, roughly 81% of them present only once. Material: CD4+ T cells from PBMCs, cultured in vitro. The receptors were sampled from a human donor in good health. Each CDR3 is given with its conserved first and last residue. The order of the fields is D gene, J gene, V gene, CDR3 protein. The D gene is left open where the match is weak.

d_gene: .; j_gene: TRBJ2-1; v_gene: TRBV27; CDR3aa: CASSFLSGGSYNEQFF
d_gene: .; j_gene: TRBJ1-2; v_gene: TRBV2; CDR3aa: CASSVEVNYGYTF
d_gene: TRBD2; j_gene: TRBJ2-3; v_gene: TRBV6-2/TRBV6-3; CDR3aa: CASSPGGSGSDTQYF
d_gene: TRBD1; j_gene: TRBJ1-2; v_gene: TRBV6-6; CDR3aa: CASRTTGGNYGYTF
d_gene: .; j_gene: TRBJ2-7; v_gene: TRBV3-1/TRBV3-2; CDR3aa: CASSQDLSRSHEQYF
d_gene: .; j_gene: TRBJ1-6; v_gene: TRBV20-1; CDR3aa: CSASGGFENSPLHF
d_gene: .; j_gene: TRBJ1-4; v_gene: TRBV21-1; CDR3aa: CASTGTEREYNEKLFF
d_gene: .; j_gene: TRBJ2-2; v_gene: TRBV7-2; CDR3aa: CASETHSAGELFF
d_gene: TRBD1; j_gene: TRBJ1-1; v_gene: TRBV29-1; CDR3aa: CSVQTQGATEAFF
d_gene: .; j_gene: TRBJ2-7; v_gene: TRBV29-1; CDR3aa: CSAEGGDEQYF
d_gene: .; j_gene: TRBJ2-1; v_gene: TRBV5-1; CDR3aa: CASSLGWVARTNEQFF
d_gene: .; j_gene: TRBJ2-3; v_gene: TRBV18; CDR3aa: CASSRQFPDTQYF
d_gene: .; j_gene: TRBJ1-2; v_gene: TRBV7-2; CDR3aa: CASSLGVRVNYGYTF
d_gene: .; j_gene: TRBJ1-1; v_gene: TRBV7-7; CDR3aa: CASSLAQGTEAFF
d_gene: .; j_gene: TRBJ2-3; v_gene: TRBV27; CDR3aa: CASSHRLGTTDTQYF
d_gene: .; j_gene: TRBJ1-6; v_gene: TRBV7-9; CDR3aa: CASSSTGRSPLHF
d_gene: TRBD1; j_gene: TRBJ1-6; v_gene: TRBV5-1; CDR3aa: CASRFSGGADSPLHF
d_gene: TRBD2; j_gene: TRBJ2-1; v_gene: TRBV7-9; CDR3aa: CASSLRGDSYNEQFF
d_gene: .; j_gene: TRBJ2-1; v_gene: TRBV11-2; CDR3aa: CASVREGNEQFF
d_gene: .; j_gene: TRBJ2-2; v_gene: TRBV14; CDR3aa: CASSLRLVGENTGELFF
d_gene: .; j_gene: TRBJ1-1; v_gene: TRBV5-1; CDR3aa: CASSLEGSRGTEAFF
d_gene: TRBD1; j_gene: TRBJ2-7; v_gene: TRBV4-2; CDR3aa: CASSLGQGGYEQYF
d_gene: .; j_gene: TRBJ1-6; v_gene: TRBV5-1; CDR3aa: CASSIRDGDNSPLHF
d_gene: TRBD2; j_gene: TRBJ2-1; v_gene: TRBV5-4; CDR3aa: CASSLGGRIDEQFF
d_gene: .; j_gene: TRBJ1-1; v_gene: TRBV3-1/TRBV3-2; CDR3aa: CASSQDWASTEAFF
d_gene: TRBD2; j_gene: TRBJ2-3; v_gene: TRBV19; CDR3aa: CASSIRLAGGVSTDTQYF
d_gene: .; j_gene: TRBJ1-1; v_gene: TRBV30; CDR3aa: CAWSVSWNTEAFF
d_gene: TRBD1; j_gene: TRBJ1-4; v_gene: TRBV29-1; CDR3aa: CSAPIAGGVEKLFF
d_gene: .; j_gene: TRBJ2-1; v_gene: TRBV11-3; CDR3aa: CASSFGTSVGNEQFF
d_gene: .; j_gene: TRBJ2-3; v_gene: TRBV7-2; CDR3aa: CASSLVRPSTDTQYF
d_gene: .; j_gene: TRBJ1-1; v_gene: TRBV9; CDR3aa: CASSVGHWTEAFF
d_gene: .; j_gene: TRBJ2-2; v_gene: TRBV6-4; CDR3aa: CASSDRQATGELFF
d_gene: .; j_gene: TRBJ1-3; v_gene: TRBV27; CDR3aa: CASSPNSGNTIYF
d_gene: .; j_gene: TRBJ2-2; v_gene: TRBV28; CDR3aa: CASSLGQYTGELFF
d_gene: TRBD2; j_gene: TRBJ2-1; v_gene: TRBV3-1/TRBV3-2; CDR3aa: CASSKGAGGSYNEQFF
d_gene: .; j_gene: TRBJ1-4; v_gene: TRBV5-1; CDR3aa: CASSPADDAGEKLFF
d_gene: .; j_gene: TRBJ2-7; v_gene: TRBV11-2; CDR3aa: CASSWSYVQSSGEQYF
d_gene: .; j_gene: TRBJ1-5; v_gene: TRBV29-1; CDR3aa: CSPHSYNQPQHF
d_gene: .; j_gene: TRBJ2-5; v_gene: TRBV5-1; CDR3aa: CASSLGVGGQETQYF
d_gene: TRBD1; j_gene: TRBJ1-2; v_gene: TRBV6-5; CDR3aa: CASSYSGTGWIYGYTF
d_gene: .; j_gene: TRBJ2-5; v_gene: TRBV5-8; CDR3aa: CASSFFRGRSYQETQYF
d_gene: .; j_gene: TRBJ1-3; v_gene: TRBV6-5; CDR3aa: CASSYSFWSGNTIYF
d_gene: .; j_gene: TRBJ1-1; v_gene: TRBV5-1; CDR3aa: CASRLSNRDTEAFF
d_gene: TRBD1; j_gene: TRBJ1-1; v_gene: TRBV5-1; CDR3aa: CASSPQTGGTEAFF
d_gene: .; j_gene: TRBJ2-2; v_gene: TRBV7-9; CDR3aa: CASSLSLIGELFF
d_gene: .; j_gene: TRBJ1-2; v_gene: TRBV28; CDR3aa: CASSPSGGTFGYTF
d_gene: .; j_gene: TRBJ1-2; v_gene: TRBV10-3; CDR3aa: CAIDTFYGYTF
d_gene: TRBD2; j_gene: TRBJ2-3; v_gene: TRBV5-6; CDR3aa: CASSLSSGTTDTQYF
d_gene: TRBD1; j_gene: TRBJ1-5; v_gene: TRBV2; CDR3aa: CATQGAWNQPQHF
d_gene: .; j_gene: TRBJ1-5; v_gene: TRBV2; CDR3aa: CASRAPLTSFNQPQHF